The 22 T cell receptor beta chains below all came from one sample that was sequenced in a study of tumor and adjacent non-tumor tissue in lung cancer. No cell sorting was done before RNA was extracted from the tissue. More than 3 cm separated this lung sample from the edge of the tumor. Three rounds of nested PCR, following a modified ARM-PCR protocol, produced the TCRbeta library. TCRdb re-derived calls from the multiplex PCR reads in MiXCR, one entry per CDR3 protein. Of over 80,000 distinct CDR3 sequences listed, roughly 77% were seen once; the top ten hold just over 20%. The sequencing sample was made of distant non-tumor lung tissue. All receptors come from a woman in her forties or fifties with non-small cell lung cancer.

Concerning this clonotype itself: The junction shows a germline mismatch at one end, possibly a read error. V and J are TRBV6-6 and TRBJ2-5, with D perhaps matching TRBD1 or TRBD2 (5 bases each). This CDR3 is 15 amino acids long. CDR1 and CDR2 (germline): MNHNY, SVGAGI (reference sequence). CDR3 nucleotides: TGTGCCAACAGTCTCCGGGACCCAGCTGGGGAGACCCAGTACTTC. This encodes CANSLRDPAGETQYF.

This clonotype was observed a single time. Because it lacks the conserved phenylalanine or tryptophan at the end, this CDR3 is likely a read error. The limits of the CDR3 on the DNA are not certain, so only TCRdb's listed CDR3 is given. The V gene is TRBV12-3 or TRBV12-4, the J gene TRBJ1-1; the D call TRBD1 from the table was never checked on the DNA. The CDR3 has 12 amino acids, counting both end residues. CDR3 residues: CASRDGQCGSFS.

The chain has TRBV28 and TRBJ1-2, with D maybe TRBD1 (6 bases). The CDR3 covers 17 residues. Trimming left V 3 bases short and J 1 base short, with 18 bases between. The germline gives CDR1 MDHEN, CDR2 SYDVKM. DNA of the CDR3: TGTGCCAGCAGTTTTTGGGCTACACGGGACAATAACTATGGCTACACCTTC. Translated: CASSFWATRDNNYGYTF.

By its share, this clonotype is hyperexpanded. The V call is TRBV11-2, the J call TRBJ2-7, with D possibly TRBD1 on 5 matching bases. The germline gives CDR1 SGHAT, CDR2 FQNNGV. The CDR3 is 14 residues long. Trimming stripped 5 bases from V and 2 bases from J, with 13 bases between. The CDR3 DNA is TGTGCCAGCAGCCTGACGGACACTGCCTACGAGCAGTACTTC. Translating it yields CASSLTDTAYEQYF. The full variable domain, its missing parts supplied by reference TRBV11-2 and TRBJ2-7, is EAGVAQSPRYKIIEKRQSVAFWCNPISGHATLYWYQQILGQGPKLLIQFQNNGVVDDSQLPKDRFSAERLKGVDSTLKIQPAKLEDSAVYLCASSLTDTAYEQYFGPGTRLTVT.

The genes are TRBV6-1 and TRBJ1-4; D not certain. The V gene lost 5 bases and the J gene lost 14 bases, with 33 bases spanning the gap. Germline loops: CDR1 MNHNS, CDR2 SASEGT. This CDR3 is 18 amino acids long. The CDR3 protein is CASSQEGLTGTTNEMLFF. DNA of the CDR3: TGTGCCAGCAGTCAGGAGGGCTTGACGGGCACAACTAATGAAATGCTGTTTTTT.

Details on this clonotype: A junction end diverges from the germline sequence, so it may reflect a read error. The chain is built from TRBV29-1 and TRBJ2-2, with D tentatively TRBD1 (6 bases). Germline CDR1 and CDR2: SQVTM and ANQGSEA. The CDR3 is 13 residues long. CDR3 DNA: TGCAGCGTTAGAACAGGGTCCCACGGGGAGCGGTTTTTT. Protein: CSVRTGSHGERFF.

This clonotype has a count of ten or more. Mismatch with germline at one junction end may stem from a read error. CDR3 residues: CASSRDRGQATNIQYF. Here the CDR3 DNA reads TGTGCCAGCAGCCGAGACCGGGGGCAGGCCACAAACATTCAGTACTTC. The chain uses TRBV5-4 and TRBJ2-4; the D gene could be TRBD1 or TRBD2 (6 bases each). The CDR3 has 16 amino acids. Germline CDR1 reads SGHNT; CDR2 reads YYREEE (reference sequence).

The rearrangement links TRBV5-1 to TRBJ2-5, with D possibly matching TRBD2 (6 bases). The CDR3 has 18 residues. V dropped 3 bases and J dropped 5 bases, with 26 bases sitting between them. Germline loops: CDR1 SGHRS, CDR2 YFSETQ. As DNA, the CDR3 is TGCGCCAGCAGCTGGAGAGGAGGAGCGCCCCGAGGAGGGGAGACCCAGTACTTC. This codes for CASSWRGGAPRGGETQYF.

This clonotype was counted ten times or more. V gene TRBV29-1 combines with J gene TRBJ1-2; weak D call: TRBD1 (5 bases). Trimming removed 4 bases from V and 8 bases from J, with 11 bases in between. The CDR3 runs to 11 residues. Germline CDR1 is SQVTM and CDR2 is ANQGSEA. This CDR3 reads CSVGGSEGYTF. The CDR3 coding sequence is TGCAGCGTTGGGGGGAGTGAAGGCTACACCTTC.

On this clonotype: The CDR3 end shows no conserved phenylalanine or tryptophan, and so a read error is likely. The V and J genes are TRBV5-4 and TRBJ2-3, with a tentative D call TRBD2 (5 bases). Germline V gene data show CDR1 as SGHNT and CDR2 as YYREEE (reference sequence). V lost 1 base to trimming and J lost 4 bases, with 13 bases between them. The CDR3 loop spans 15 amino acids. The CDR3 reads CASSLSGISADTQYS. CDR3 sequence (DNA): TGTGCCAGCAGCTTGTCCGGGATTAGCGCAGATACGCAGTATTCT.

About this clonotype itself: At one end, the junction sequence differs from germline, possibly due to a read error. The chain has TRBV4-1 and TRBJ1-4; D ambiguous. The CDR3 loop spans 14 amino acids. The germline gives CDR1 MGHRA, CDR2 YSYEKL. CDR3: CASSESGKNEKLFF. For the CDR3, the DNA is TGCGCTAGCAGCGAATCCGGGAAAAATGAAAAACTGTTTTTT.

The chain joins TRBV7-2 to TRBJ2-5; D gene uncertain. The germline CDR1 and CDR2 sequences are SGHTA and FQGNSA. The germline V and J ends were trimmed by 2 bases and 5 bases, with 6 bases remaining between them. The CDR3 spans 12 residues. The CDR3 DNA reads TGTGCCAGCAGCTTACTCGTGGAGACCCAGTACTTC. Its translation is CASSLLVETQYF.

V is TRBV4-2 and J is TRBJ2-2; D is unclear. The CDR3 is 17 amino acids. From germline, CDR1 is LGHNA and CDR2 YNFKEQ. Trimming stripped 0 bases from V and 15 bases from J, with 26 bases between. The CDR3 loop is CASSQDLVTFDTGEMFF. CDR3 coding DNA: TGTGCCAGCAGCCAAGATTTGGTGACTTTCGACACCGGAGAGATGTTTTTT.

A word on this clonotype: One end of the junction is discordant with germline, which a read error may explain. V and J are TRBV6-1 and TRBJ2-2, with TRBD2 matching 8 bases. Germline CDR1 and CDR2: MNHNS and SASEGT. This CDR3 spans 16 amino acids. CDR3 residues: CASSEDPGRVIGEPFF. In nucleotides, the CDR3 is TGTGCCAGCAGTGAAGATCCCGGGAGGGTCATCGGGGAGCCGTTTTTT.

Of note for this clonotype: An end of the junction does not agree with germline; a read error may underlie this. The gene calls are TRBV6-1 and TRBJ2-2; tentatively, D is TRBD2 (5 bases). CDR1 is MNHNS, CDR2 SASEGT, per germline. The CDR3 runs to 15 residues. The CDR3 coding sequence is TGTGCTAGCAGTGAGTTAGCGCGGAACACCGGGGAGCTGTTTTTT. This gives the protein CASSELARNTGELFF.

Comments on this clonotype: A single base separates this from a much larger clone, so it may be a read error. The chain couples TRBV20-1 to TRBJ2-7; 7 bases map to TRBD2. The germline V gene has CDR1 DFQATT and CDR2 SNEGSKA (reference sequence). The CDR3 sequence is 14 residues long. J lost 3 bases, V lost 5 bases, and 10 bases had no gene match. The CDR3 is CSAEPGTTGYEQYF. As DNA, the CDR3 is TGCAGTGCTGAACCCGGGACTACGGGCTACGAGCAGTACTTC.

This clonotype was found once. At one end, the junction sequence differs from germline, possibly due to a read error. CDR3: CASSRRTGGTEALF. As DNA, the CDR3 is TGCGCCAGCAGCCGACGGACAGGGGGGACTGAAGCTCTTTTT. V and J are TRBV4-1 and TRBJ1-1; 10 bases line up with TRBD1. Germline-derived CDR1 and CDR2 are MGHRA and YSYEKL. This CDR3 is 14 amino acids long.

This clonotype was found once. V and J are TRBV11-2 and TRBJ2-1; 7 bases agree with TRBD2. This CDR3 spans 15 amino acids. Germline V gene lookup returns CDR1 SGHAT and CDR2 FQNNGV. Trimming at V came to 5 bases and at J to 8 bases, leaving 12 bases not matched to a gene. CDR3 sequence reads: CASSIRAGEQDEQFF. The CDR3 DNA reads TGTGCCAGCAGCATCAGGGCGGGAGAACAGGATGAGCAGTTCTTC.

Concerning this clonotype itself: This sequence may be a read error, since a much larger clone differs from it by one base. The gene calls are TRBV4-2 and TRBJ2-7; either TRBD1 or TRBD2 may fit D (6 bases each). CDR3 length: 17 amino acids. In germline, CDR1 is LGHNA, CDR2 YNFKEQ. The germline V and J ends were trimmed by 0 bases and 2 bases, with 17 bases remaining between them. CDR3 DNA sequence: TGTGCCAGCAGCCAAGAGTGGGGGGCATACCGAACCTACGAGCAGTACTTC. As protein: CASSQEWGAYRTYEQYF.

The chain employs TRBV29-1 and TRBJ2-3, with D possibly matching TRBD2 (5 bases). Germline assignment: CDR1 SQVTM and CDR2 ANQGSEA. The CDR3 sequence is 11 residues long. CDR3 in amino acids: CNVPWGVTQYF. CDR3 DNA: TGCAACGTCCCCTGGGGAGTTACGCAGTATTTT.

Notes on this clonotype: A read error may account for a junction end that differs from germline. This chain links TRBV11-2 with TRBJ1-1; no clear D gene. Germline values: CDR1 SGHAT, CDR2 FQNNGV. The CDR3 runs to 14 residues. The CDR3 DNA follows: TGTGTCAGCAACTTGCTAATGTTGGGAACTGAAGCTTTCTTT. Translating it yields CVSNLLMLGTEAFF.

With respect to this clonotype: Mismatch with germline at one junction end may stem from a read error. The V gene is TRBV29-1, the J gene TRBJ1-2, with D unresolved. Germline V gene data show CDR1 as SQVTM and CDR2 as ANQGSEA. The CDR3 has 13 amino acids. CDR3 sequence reads: CSVDHAANYGYPF. As DNA, the CDR3 is TGCAGCGTTGACCATGCGGCTAACTATGGCTACCCCTTC. Full variable domain (outside the CDR3, taken from reference TRBV29-1 and TRBJ1-2): SAVISQKPSRDICQRGTSLTIQCQVDSQVTMMFWYRQQPGQSLTLIATANQGSEATYESGFVIDKFPISRPNLTFSTLTVSNMSPEDSSIYLCSVDHAANYGYPFGSGTRLTVV.